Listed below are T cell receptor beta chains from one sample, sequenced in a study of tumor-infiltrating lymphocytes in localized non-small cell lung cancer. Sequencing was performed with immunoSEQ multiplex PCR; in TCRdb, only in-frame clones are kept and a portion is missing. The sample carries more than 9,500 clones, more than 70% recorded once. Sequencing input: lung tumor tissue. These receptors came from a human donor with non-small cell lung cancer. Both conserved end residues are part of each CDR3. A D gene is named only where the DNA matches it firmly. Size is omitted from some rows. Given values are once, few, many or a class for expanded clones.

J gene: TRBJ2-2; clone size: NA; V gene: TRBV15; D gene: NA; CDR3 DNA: TGTGCCACCAGCAGAGATTGGAGGGGGCGTAGCGGGGAGCTGTTTTTT; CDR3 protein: CATSRDWRGRSGELFF
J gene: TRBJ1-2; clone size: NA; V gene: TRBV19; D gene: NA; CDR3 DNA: TGTGCCAGTAGTATAGCGGCTCTTGCCGGGTCCGGCTACACCTTC; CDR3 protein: CASSIAALAGSGYTF
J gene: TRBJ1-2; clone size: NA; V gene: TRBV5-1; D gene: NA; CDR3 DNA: TGCGCCAGCACCACCGGGAGCGACTATGGCTACACCTTC; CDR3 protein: CASTTGSDYGYTF
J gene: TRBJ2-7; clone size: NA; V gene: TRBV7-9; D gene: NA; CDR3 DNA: TGTGCCAGCAGCTTAATATCTGGGCAGGTTGGCGAGCAGTACTTC; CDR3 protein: CASSLISGQVGEQYF
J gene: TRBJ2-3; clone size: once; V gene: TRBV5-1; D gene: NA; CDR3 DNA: TGCGCCAGCAGCTTGTTTGAGACAGATACGCAGTATTTT; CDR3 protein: CASSLFETDTQYF
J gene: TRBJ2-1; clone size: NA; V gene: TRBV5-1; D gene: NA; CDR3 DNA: TGCGCCAGCAGCTTGAAGTCGGGGGCAGGAAGCTACAATGAGCAGTTCTTC; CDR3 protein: CASSLKSGAGSYNEQFF
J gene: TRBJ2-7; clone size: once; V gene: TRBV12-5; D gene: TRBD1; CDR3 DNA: TGTGCTAGTAGGCCACCGTCGGGGACAGCCTACGAGCAGTACTTC; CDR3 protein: CASRPPSGTAYEQYF
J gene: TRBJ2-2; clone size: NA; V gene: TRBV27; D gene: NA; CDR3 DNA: TGTGCCAGCAGTTTAAGCCCAGGAAAGAACACCGGGGAGCTGTTTTTT; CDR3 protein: CASSLSPGKNTGELFF
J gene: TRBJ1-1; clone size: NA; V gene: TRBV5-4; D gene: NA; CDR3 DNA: TGTGCCAGCGGGGGGGGGCGGAACACTGAAGCTTTCTTT; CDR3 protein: CASGGGRNTEAFF
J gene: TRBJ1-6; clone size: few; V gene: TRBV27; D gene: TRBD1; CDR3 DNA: TGTGCCAGCAGTTCGCGGACAGGCTATAATTCACCCCTCCACTTT; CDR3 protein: CASSSRTGYNSPLHF
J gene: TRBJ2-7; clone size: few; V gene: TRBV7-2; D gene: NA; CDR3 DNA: TGTGCCAGCAGCTTATCCCCTGGCGGCGAGCAGTACTTC; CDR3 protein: CASSLSPGGEQYF
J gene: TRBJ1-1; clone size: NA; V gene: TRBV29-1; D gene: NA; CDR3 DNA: TGCAGCGTCAGGGGACCTGGCACTGAAGCTTTCTTT; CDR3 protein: CSVRGPGTEAFF
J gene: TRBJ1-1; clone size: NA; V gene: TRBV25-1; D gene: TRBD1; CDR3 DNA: TGTGCCAGCATCCCGGGACAGGGGAAAGCTTTCTTT; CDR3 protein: CASIPGQGKAFF
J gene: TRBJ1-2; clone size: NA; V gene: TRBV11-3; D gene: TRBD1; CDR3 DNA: TGTGCCAGCAGCGAACGGGGACAGAGCGCTAACTATGGCTACACCTTC; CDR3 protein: CASSERGQSANYGYTF
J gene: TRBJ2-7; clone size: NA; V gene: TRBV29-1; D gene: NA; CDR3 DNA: TGCAGCGTACAGGAGAGCTCCTACGAGCAGTACTTC; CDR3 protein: CSVQESSYEQYF
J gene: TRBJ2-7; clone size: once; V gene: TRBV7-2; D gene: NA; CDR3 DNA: TGTGCCAGCAGCTTAGTAGGAGGGGACGAGCAGTACTTC; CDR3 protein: CASSLVGGDEQYF
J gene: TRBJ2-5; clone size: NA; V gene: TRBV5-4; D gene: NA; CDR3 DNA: TGTGCCAGCAGCTTTAGGGATCAAGAGACCCAGTACTTC; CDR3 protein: CASSFRDQETQYF
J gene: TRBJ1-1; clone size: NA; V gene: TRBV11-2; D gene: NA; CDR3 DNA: TGTGCCAGCACCCCGAGCCGGGCGAACACTGAAGCTTTCTTT; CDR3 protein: CASTPSRANTEAFF
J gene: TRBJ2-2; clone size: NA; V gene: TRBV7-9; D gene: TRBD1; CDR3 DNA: TGTGCCAGCCTGGGACAGGGGAGAGACGGGGAGCTGTTTTTT; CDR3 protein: CASLGQGRDGELFF
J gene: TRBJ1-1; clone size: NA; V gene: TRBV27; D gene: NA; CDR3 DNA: TGTGCCAGCAGTTTAACGGGGGTCCATTCCATGAACACTGAAGCTTTCTTT; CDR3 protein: CASSLTGVHSMNTEAFF
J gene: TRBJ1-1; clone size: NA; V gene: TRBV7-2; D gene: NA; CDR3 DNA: TGTGCCAGCACCCGTGAATTGAAGACTGAAGCTTTCTTT; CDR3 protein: CASTRELKTEAFF
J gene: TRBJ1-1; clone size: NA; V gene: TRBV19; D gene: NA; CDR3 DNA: TGTGCCAGTAGTTCAGGCAGGGGCACTGAAGCTTTCTTT; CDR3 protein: CASSSGRGTEAFF
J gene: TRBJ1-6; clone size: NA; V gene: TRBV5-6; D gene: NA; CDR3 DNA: TGTGCCAGCAGCTTGATGGCCTATAATTCACCCCTCCACTTT; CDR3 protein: CASSLMAYNSPLHF
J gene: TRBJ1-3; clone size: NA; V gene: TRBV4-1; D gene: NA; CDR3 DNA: TGCGCCAGCAGCCAAGATTTATGGGGGGCGGCTGGAAACACCATATATTTT; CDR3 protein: CASSQDLWGAAGNTIYF
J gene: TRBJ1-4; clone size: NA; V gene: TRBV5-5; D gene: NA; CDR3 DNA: TGTGCCAGCAGTTCAGACGGGACTAATGAAAAACTGTTTTTT; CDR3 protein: CASSSDGTNEKLFF
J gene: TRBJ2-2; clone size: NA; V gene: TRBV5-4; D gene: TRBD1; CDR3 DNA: TGTGCCAGCAGCCCCTGGGGTCAGGGGGCAGTCTCCGGGGAGCTGTTTTTT; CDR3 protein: CASSPWGQGAVSGELFF
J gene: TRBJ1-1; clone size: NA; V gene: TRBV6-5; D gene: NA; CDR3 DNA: TGTGCCAGCAGTTACCACAGGGACCTGAACACTGAAGCTTTCTTT; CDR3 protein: CASSYHRDLNTEAFF
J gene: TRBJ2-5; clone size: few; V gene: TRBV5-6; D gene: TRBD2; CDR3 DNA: TGTGCCAGCAGCCCCATTAGCGGGGCTCAAGAGACCCAGTACTTC; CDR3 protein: CASSPISGAQETQYF
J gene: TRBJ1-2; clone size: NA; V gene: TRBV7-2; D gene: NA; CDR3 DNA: TGTGCCAGCAGCTTCGGTCCCGAGTATGGCTACACCTTC; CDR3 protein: CASSFGPEYGYTF
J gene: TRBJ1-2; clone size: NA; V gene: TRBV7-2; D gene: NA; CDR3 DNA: TGTGCCAGCAGCTCGGAGGGGCCGGGGGCGCGAGGCTACACCTTC; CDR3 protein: CASSSEGPGARGYTF
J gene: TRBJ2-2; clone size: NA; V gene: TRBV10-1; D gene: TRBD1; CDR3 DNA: TGCGCCAGCAGTGAGTTTAGACAGGGCTTTTCACCCGGGGAGCTGTTTTTT; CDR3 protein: CASSEFRQGFSPGELFF
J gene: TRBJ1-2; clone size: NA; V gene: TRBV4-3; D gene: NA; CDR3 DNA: TGCGCCAGCAGCCAAGACTCCGGCAGGGAGGGTGGCTACACCTTC; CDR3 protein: CASSQDSGREGGYTF
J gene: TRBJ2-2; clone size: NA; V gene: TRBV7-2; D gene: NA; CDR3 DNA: TGTGCCAGCAGCTTCTCACCGAGCGGGGAGCTGTTTTTT; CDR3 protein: CASSFSPSGELFF
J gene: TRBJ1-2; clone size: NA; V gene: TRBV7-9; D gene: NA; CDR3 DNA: TGTGCCAGCAGCCCCGAAACACCTAACTATGGCTACACCTTC; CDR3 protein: CASSPETPNYGYTF
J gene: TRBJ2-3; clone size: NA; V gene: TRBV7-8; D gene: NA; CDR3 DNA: TGTGCCAGCAGCTTAACTTCCTTGGCGGGAAGCACAGATACGCAGTATTTT; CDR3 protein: CASSLTSLAGSTDTQYF
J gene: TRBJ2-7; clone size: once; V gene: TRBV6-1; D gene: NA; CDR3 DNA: TGTGCCAGCAGTGAAGTACGGCGGCCGATGGGCGAGCAGTACTTC; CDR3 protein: CASSEVRRPMGEQYF
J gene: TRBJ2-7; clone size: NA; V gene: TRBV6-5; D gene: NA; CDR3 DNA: TGTGCCAGCAGTCCAGCACGACCCTACGAGCAGTACTTC; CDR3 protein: CASSPARPYEQYF
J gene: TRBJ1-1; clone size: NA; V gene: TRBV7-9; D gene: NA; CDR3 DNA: TGTGCCAGCGGCACGCCCTACACAGGGTACAAGGACACTGAAGCTTTCTTT; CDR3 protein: CASGTPYTGYKDTEAFF
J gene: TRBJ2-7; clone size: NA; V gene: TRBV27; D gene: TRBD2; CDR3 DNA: TGTGCCAGCAGTTTATCGAGCGGGGTCGGCTACGAGCAGTACTTC; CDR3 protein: CASSLSSGVGYEQYF
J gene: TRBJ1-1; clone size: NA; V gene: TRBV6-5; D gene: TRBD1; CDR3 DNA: TGTGCCAGCACCTCCCAGGGGGCCACTGAAGCTTTCTTT; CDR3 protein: CASTSQGATEAFF
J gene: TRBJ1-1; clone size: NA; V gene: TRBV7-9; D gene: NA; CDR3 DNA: TGTGCCAGCAGCTTAGTTGGGGGTGAAGACACTGAAGCTTTCTTT; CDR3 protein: CASSLVGGEDTEAFF
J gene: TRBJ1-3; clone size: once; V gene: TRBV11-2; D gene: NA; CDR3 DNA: TGTGCCAGCAGCCCGAATGCCGGAAACACCATATATTTT; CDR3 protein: CASSPNAGNTIYF
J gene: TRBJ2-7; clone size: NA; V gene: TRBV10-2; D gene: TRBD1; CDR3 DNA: TGCGCCAGCACCGACAGGGTTTACGAGCAGTACTTC; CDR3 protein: CASTDRVYEQYF
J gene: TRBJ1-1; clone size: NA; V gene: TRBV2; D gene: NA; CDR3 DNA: TGTGCCAGCTCGGGACACACCGCTTTCTTT; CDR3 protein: CASSGHTAFF
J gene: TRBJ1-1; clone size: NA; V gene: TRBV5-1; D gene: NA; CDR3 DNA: TGCGCCAGCAGCTTGAATTCTCAGGGCGAGGACACTGAAGCTTTCTTT; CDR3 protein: CASSLNSQGEDTEAFF